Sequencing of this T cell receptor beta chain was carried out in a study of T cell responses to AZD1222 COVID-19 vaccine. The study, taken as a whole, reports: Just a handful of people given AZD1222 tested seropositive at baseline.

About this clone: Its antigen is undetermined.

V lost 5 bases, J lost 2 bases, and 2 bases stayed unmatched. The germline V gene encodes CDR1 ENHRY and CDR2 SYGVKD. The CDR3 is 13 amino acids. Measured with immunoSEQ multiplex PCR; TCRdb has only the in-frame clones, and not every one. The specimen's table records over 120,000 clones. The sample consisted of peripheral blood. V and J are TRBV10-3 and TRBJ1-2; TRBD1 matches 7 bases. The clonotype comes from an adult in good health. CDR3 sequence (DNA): TGTGCCATCAGTAAACAGGGGAACTATGGCTACACCTTC. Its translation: CAISKQGNYGYTF.